This T cell receptor (beta chain) was obtained from a study of Ad26.COV2.S vaccination and SARS-CoV-2 variants. Study outcomes and limitations: From the TCR breadth and depth analyses, total T cell responses may have been underestimated.

This clone occurred a few times. Its antigen is unknown. As to treatment: over 15 received Ad26.COV2.S at low or high dose, single or two shots; about 5 received placebo; per-sample allocation not given. After the first vaccine or placebo injection, samples were drawn on day 63. An adult aged 18-55 years in Boston served as the donor. Vaccination employed an Ad26 vector expressing the Wuhan-strain SARS-CoV-2 spike. Germline V gene sequence: CDR1 SGHRS, CDR2 YFSETQ. Trimming stripped 4 bases from V and 2 bases from J, with 9 bases between. The CDR3 extends over 13 amino acids. The protocol was immunoSEQ multiplex PCR, while the TCRdb copy is restricted to in-frame clones and leaves out a portion. Of around 350,000 clones detected, 85% appear once; the ten largest clones hold 2.5% to 3.5%.

The sample was peripheral blood, taken in a trial of Ad26.COV2.S vaccine versus placebo. The receptor comes from a person aged 18-65 years who received the Ad26.COV2.S COVID-19 vaccine or a placebo. The chain joins TRBV5-1 to TRBJ2-5; D may be TRBD1 or TRBD2 (5 bases each). The CDR3 DNA reads as TGCGCCAGCAGCGTGGGACCACAAGAGACCCAGTACTTC. This encodes CASSVGPQETQYF.